The 19 T cell receptor beta chains reported below all come from one sample, sequenced in a study of blood T cell repertoires in COVID-19. TCRdb's copy holds only in-frame clones and misses some; the assay was immunoSEQ multiplex PCR. The profile shows under 200,000 clones, 74% of them singletons. Material: peripheral blood. The receptors come from a woman older than 75 with acute or convalescent COVID-19.

This clone is a singleton in its sample. The V call is TRBV7-9, the J call TRBJ1-4; 9 bases align to TRBD1. The CDR3 consists of 15 residues. Germline-derived CDR1 and CDR2 are SEHNR and FQNEAQ (reference sequence). Unmatched junction bases numbered 6, after V lost 6 bases and J lost 4 bases. The CDR3 loop reads CASRAPGQGNEKLFF. In DNA, the CDR3 is TGTGCCAGCAGAGCTCCGGGACAGGGTAATGAAAAACTGTTTTTT.

The gene calls are TRBV2 and TRBJ1-6; no reliable D call. This CDR3 spans 15 amino acids. V lost 6 bases, J lost 9 bases, and 18 bases lay in between. Germline loops: CDR1 SNHLY, CDR2 FYNNEI. The CDR3 sequence is CASSPNGVEGSPLHF. The CDR3 region has the DNA TGTGCCAGCAGCCCTAATGGGGTTGAGGGTTCACCCCTCCACTTT.

In its sample, this clone was seen a few times. CDR3 protein: CASSLFTSGAYEQYF. The CDR3 DNA is TGTGCCAGCAGTTTATTTACTAGCGGGGCCTACGAGCAGTACTTC. The rearrangement joins TRBV28 to TRBJ2-7; TRBD2 agrees at 10 bases. The V gene end was trimmed by 1 base and the J gene end by 2 bases; junction bases not matched to a gene: 2. The germline CDR1 and CDR2 sequences are MDHEN and SYDVKM. The length of the CDR3 is 15 residues.

The rearrangement links TRBV5-4 to TRBJ2-2; 8 bases align to TRBD2. J was trimmed by 5 bases and V by 4 bases; bases with no gene match: 7. The CDR3 is made up of 15 amino acids. Germline loops: CDR1 SGHNT, CDR2 YYREEE (reference sequence). CDR3 amino acids: CASSTGGRETGELFF. CDR3 nucleotides: TGTGCCAGCAGCACGGGGGGGCGGGAGACCGGGGAGCTGTTTTTT.

V gene TRBV9 combines with J gene TRBJ2-7; no clear D. V was pared by 0 bases and J by 5 bases, with 9 bases between. Germline V CDR1 and CDR2: SGDLS, YYNGEE. CDR3 length equals 13 residues. The CDR3 region is CASSVGLVDEQYF. CDR3 in DNA: TGTGCCAGCAGCGTAGGGCTAGTAGACGAGCAGTACTTC.

This chain uses TRBV4-2 with TRBJ1-5; 7 bases are shared with TRBD1. Germline V lookup: CDR1 LGHNA, CDR2 YNFKEQ. The CDR3 runs 15 residues. The V and J ends lost 3 bases and 6 bases, in that order; junction bases with no gene match: 8. The CDR3 DNA reads as TGTGCCAGCAGCCAGAATCTACAGGGGACTCAGCCCCAGCATTTT. It encodes CASSQNLQGTQPQHF.

This chain uses TRBV13 with TRBJ1-2; TRBD1 matches 7 bases. The CDR3 runs to 17 residues. Per germline, CDR1 PRHDT and CDR2 FYEKMQ (reference sequence). The trim removed 1 base at V and 4 bases at J, leaving 12 bases unmatched. CDR3 residues: CASSLVLQGSVGYGYTF. CDR3 DNA sequence: TGTGCCAGCAGCTTAGTCCTACAGGGGAGCGTTGGCTATGGCTACACCTTC.

CDR3 region: CASSPWGTGFSYEQYF. CDR3 nucleotide sequence: TGTGCCAGCAGTCCCTGGGGGACAGGGTTCTCCTACGAGCAGTACTTC. This rearrangement joins TRBV28 to TRBJ2-7; TRBD1 aligns across 9 bases. V shed 5 bases, J shed 0 bases, and the junction held 8 bases outside the gene matches. CDR1 and CDR2 from the germline V gene are MDHEN and SYDVKM. The CDR3 is made up of 16 amino acids.

The sample holds a few counts of this clone. The V and J genes are TRBV19 and TRBJ2-7; 7 positions agree with TRBD1. Germline V gives CDR1 LNHDA, CDR2 SQIVND (reference sequence). V shed 3 bases and J 2 bases; nucleotides not matched to a gene: 10. The CDR3 totals 16 residues. This CDR3 is CASSILSTGIPYEQYF. DNA of the CDR3: TGTGCCAGTAGTATCTTATCGACAGGGATTCCCTACGAGCAGTACTTC.

The chain combines TRBV7-7 with TRBJ2-2; tentative D call: TRBD2 (5 bases). Germline values: CDR1 SSHAT, CDR2 FNYEAQ (reference sequence). V lost 5 bases, J lost 6 bases, and 16 bases lay in between. The CDR3 is made up of 15 amino acids. The CDR3 DNA is TGTGCCAGCAGCCTCCTCGGGATAATCGCCGGGGAGCTGTTTTTT. Translation: CASSLLGIIAGELFF.

The chain employs TRBV9 and TRBJ2-1; D possibly corresponds to TRBD1 (6 bases). This CDR3 spans 13 amino acids. CDR1 is SGDLS and CDR2 is YYNGEE in the germline V gene. Between the trimmed V and J ends, which lost 5 bases and 8 bases, there was a span of 14 bases. The DNA for the CDR3 is TGTGCCAGCAGTCAGGGAACAGGGTATGAGCAGTTCTTC. This codes for CASSQGTGYEQFF.

This clone was detected only once. The rearrangement links TRBV5-1 to TRBJ2-1; 7 bases match TRBD2. Looked up from germline, CDR1 is SGHRS and CDR2 is YFSETQ. With V trimmed by 6 bases and J by 7 bases, 19 bases remained unmatched. This CDR3 has 17 amino acids. The CDR3 spells CASTFHIASGSVNEQFF. CDR3 bases: TGCGCCAGCACCTTCCACATTGCTAGCGGAAGTGTGAATGAGCAGTTCTTC. Full variable domain (outside the CDR3, taken from reference TRBV5-1 and TRBJ2-1): KAGVTQTPRYLIKTRGQQVTLSCSPISGHRSVSWYQQTPGQGLQFLFEYFSETQRNKGNFPGRFSGRQFSNSRSEMNVSTLELGDSALYLCASTFHIASGSVNEQFFGPGTRLTVL.

The chain carries TRBV18 and TRBJ1-3; TRBD1 aligns across 7 bases. The ends lost 5 bases at V and 1 base at J; junction bases unmatched: 11. This CDR3 spans 17 amino acids. Per the germline V gene, CDR1 is KGHSH and CDR2 is LQKENI. This CDR3 is CASSAGTADLSGNTIYF. CDR3 nucleotides: TGTGCCAGCTCAGCTGGGACAGCTGATCTTTCTGGAAACACCATATATTTT.

This chain links TRBV5-1 with TRBJ1-2; no firm D call. Trimming took off 2 bases at V and 5 bases at J, with 13 bases between the two ends. The CDR3 has 14 amino acids. CDR1 is SGHRS, CDR2 YFSETQ, per germline. The CDR3 nucleotides are TGCGCCAGCAGCTTAAGTCCCCCAGATTATGGCTACACCTTC. Its translation: CASSLSPPDYGYTF.

This chain joins TRBV7-8 and TRBJ1-1; a weak D match, TRBD1 (5 bases). There are 14 residues in the CDR3. Trimming took off 4 bases at V and 1 base at J, with 10 bases between the two ends. CDR1 and CDR2 from the germline V gene are SGHVS and FQNEAQ. In DNA, the CDR3 is TGTGCCAGCAGCTCTTCCAGGGCGAACACTGAAGCTTTCTTT. Protein sequence: CASSSSRANTEAFF.

The CDR3 is CAWSLGTYQETQYF. In nucleotides, the CDR3 is TGTGCCTGGAGTCTAGGGACATACCAAGAGACCCAGTACTTC. The V call is TRBV30, the J call TRBJ2-5; the D gene is possibly TRBD1 (6 bases). The CDR3 length is 14 residues. In germline, CDR1 is GTSNPN, CDR2 SVGIG (reference sequence). V was shortened by 2 bases and J by 0 bases, with 10 bases between the two germline ends.

This rearrangement joins TRBV10-3 to TRBJ1-1; 8 nucleotides match TRBD1. J was trimmed by 6 bases and V by 6 bases; bases with no gene match: 3. CDR3 length equals 12 residues. Germline V gene lookup returns CDR1 ENHRY and CDR2 SYGVKD. The CDR3 protein is CAISLDRAEAFF. The CDR3 DNA reads as TGTGCCATCAGCTTGGACAGGGCTGAAGCTTTCTTT.

This rearrangement joins TRBV18 to TRBJ1-6; D is uncertain. The V gene lost 3 bases and the J gene lost 7 bases, with 13 bases spanning the gap. The CDR3 has 15 residues. Germline CDR1 is KGHSH and CDR2 is LQKENI. CDR3 protein: CASSPEWEGNSPLHF. The CDR3 region has the DNA TGTGCCAGCTCACCGGAATGGGAGGGCAATTCACCCCTCCACTTT.

The chain joins TRBV28 to TRBJ1-5; D is ambiguous. Per germline, CDR1 MDHEN and CDR2 SYDVKM. V was shortened by 2 bases and J by 7 bases, with 9 bases between the two germline ends. CDR3 size: 13 residues. As DNA, the CDR3 is TGTGCCAGCAGTTTAATTGCGGGGCAGCCCCAGCATTTT. Protein: CASSLIAGQPQHF.